Listed below are T cell receptor beta chains from one sample, sequenced in a study of human T cells and chemical hapten exposure. TCRdb re-derived calls from the RACE reads in MiXCR, one entry per CDR3 protein. The sample carries about 54,000 distinct CDR3 sequences, about a tenth recorded once. Sequenced material: whole blood, taken in connection with sensitization to the hapten diphenylcyclopropenone (DPC). These receptors all stem from a woman in her forties or fifties with alopecia areata. Some clones in this sample may be carry-over from other donors' samples. CDR3s include the opening cysteine and the closing phenylalanine or tryptophan.

v_gene: TRBV7-2; j_gene: TRBJ1-1; CDR3aa: CASSLGGQGTEAFF
v_gene: TRBV28; j_gene: TRBJ1-4; CDR3aa: CASSLNPRSSNEKLFF
v_gene: TRBV9; j_gene: TRBJ1-1; CDR3aa: CASSPIDRAGSEAFF
v_gene: TRBV7-9; j_gene: TRBJ1-5; CDR3aa: CASSGTDSNQPQHF
v_gene: TRBV12-3/TRBV12-4; j_gene: TRBJ1-2; CDR3aa: CASSLISAYGYTF
v_gene: TRBV12-3/TRBV12-4; j_gene: TRBJ2-7; CDR3aa: CASSFHYEQYF
v_gene: TRBV5-1; j_gene: TRBJ2-5; CDR3aa: CASSKTVQETQYF
v_gene: TRBV25-1; j_gene: TRBJ2-6; CDR3aa: CASSKDTTSGANVLTF
v_gene: TRBV5-5; j_gene: TRBJ2-7; CDR3aa: CASILRVAAYEQYF
v_gene: TRBV7-2; j_gene: TRBJ2-5; CDR3aa: CASSLVLGLETQYF
v_gene: TRBV18; j_gene: TRBJ2-3; CDR3aa: CASSPSADTQYF
v_gene: TRBV7-9; j_gene: TRBJ2-3; CDR3aa: CASSPPGGVDTQYF
v_gene: TRBV25-1; j_gene: TRBJ1-1; CDR3aa: CASSARQGVDTEAFF
v_gene: TRBV28; j_gene: TRBJ2-7; CDR3aa: CASNSGTYYEQYF
v_gene: TRBV5-1; j_gene: TRBJ2-7; CDR3aa: CASSPAGTNYEQYF
v_gene: TRBV29-1; j_gene: TRBJ1-2; CDR3aa: CSVTTGGGYTF
v_gene: TRBV7-8; j_gene: TRBJ2-2; CDR3aa: CASSLGSSAGELFF
v_gene: TRBV5-6; j_gene: TRBJ1-1; CDR3aa: CASSLRLSQGNTEAFF